Sequencing of this TCR beta chain was carried out in a study of CD8 T cells in Susac syndrome. RNA amounts of about 0.5 to 1 ug underwent reverse transcription with random hexamers. The authors amplified TCR beta CDR3 across 54 Vbeta and 13 Jbeta using immunoSEQ multiplex PCR. One entry per CDR3 protein results from TCRdb running MiXCR on the immunoSEQ multiplex PCR reads. The data hold about 240,000 distinct CDR3 sequences, with almost 97% observed a single time. The CDR3 totals 14 residues. Germline CDR1 and CDR2: DFQATT and SNEGSKA (reference sequence). Trimming pared 3 bases from V and 4 bases from J, leaving 15 bases between. Whole-study results and caveats: Expansion of clones was not seen in the CD4+ T cell repertoires of Susac syndrome.

The authors negatively isolated CD8+ and CD4+ T cells and FACS-enriched TEMRA cells. Comments on this clonotype: As yet, its antigen is unknown.

The sequence derives from a human donor with Susac syndrome. The chain is built from TRBV20-1 and TRBJ2-5; D call uncertain. Input material: CD4+ T cells from PBMCs. CDR3 residues: CSASDRPKGETQYF. CDR3 coding DNA: TGCAGTGCTAGTGATAGGCCCAAGGGAGAGACCCAGTACTTC.